These 3 T cell receptor beta chains originate from one sample sequenced in a study of OX40 agonist ivuxolimab in advanced cancers. The library came from the immunoSEQ multiplex PCR assay. The source is immuneACCESS, and TCRdb retained only in-frame sequences with V and J called. Part of the clones is not carried over; for the studies checked, unresolved V genes explain less than half of this, and the remainder is unexplained. In this sample the table shows some 50,000 clones, about three quarters of which occur a single time. Clones ranked in the top ten supply 7.9% of the sample. This material consisted of CD4+ or CD8+ T cells sorted from blood, taken in a trial of the OX40 agonist ivuxolimab. These receptors came from an adult with an advanced solid tumor such as melanoma, head and neck, liver or kidney cancer.

The chain employs TRBV7-9 and TRBJ1-4, with 7 nucleotides matching TRBD1. The CDR3 is 16 residues long. Germline-derived CDR1 and CDR2 are SEHNR and FQNEAQ (reference sequence). J gave up 7 bases and V 2 bases, and 10 bases lay outside the gene matches. The CDR3 reads CASSLSIARGFEKLFF. The CDR3 DNA reads as TGTGCCAGCAGCTTAAGCATCGCCAGGGGGTTTGAAAAACTGTTTTTT. The whole variable domain, remainder taken from reference TRBV7-9 and TRBJ1-4, is DTGVSQNPRHKITKRGQNVTFRCDPISEHNRLYWYRQTLGQGPEFLTYFQNEAQLEKSRLLSDRFSAERPKGSFSTLEIQRTEQGDSAMYLCASSLSIARGFEKLFFGSGTQLSVL.

In this sample, this clone turned up a few times. This chain connects TRBV4-1 to TRBJ2-7; weak D call: TRBD2 (5 bases). The CDR3 totals 16 residues. Trimming removed 2 bases from V and 0 bases from J, with 14 bases in between. Per the germline V gene, CDR1 is MGHRA and CDR2 is YSYEKL. The CDR3, as DNA: TGCGCCAGCAGCCAATTATATGTCCGGGGCTCCTACGAGCAGTACTTC. Amino acid sequence: CASSQLYVRGSYEQYF.

In this sample, this clone turned up a few times. The V gene is TRBV28, the J gene TRBJ1-2; 9 bases map to TRBD1. Germline lookup yields CDR1 MDHEN and CDR2 SYDVKM. This CDR3 contains 15 residues. V lost 6 bases to trimming and J lost 4 bases; unmatched junction nucleotides: 9. CDR3 nucleotide sequence: TGTGCCAGCAGGGGCCGGGACAGGGCGGGCTATGGCTACACCTTC. This gives the protein CASRGRDRAGYGYTF.